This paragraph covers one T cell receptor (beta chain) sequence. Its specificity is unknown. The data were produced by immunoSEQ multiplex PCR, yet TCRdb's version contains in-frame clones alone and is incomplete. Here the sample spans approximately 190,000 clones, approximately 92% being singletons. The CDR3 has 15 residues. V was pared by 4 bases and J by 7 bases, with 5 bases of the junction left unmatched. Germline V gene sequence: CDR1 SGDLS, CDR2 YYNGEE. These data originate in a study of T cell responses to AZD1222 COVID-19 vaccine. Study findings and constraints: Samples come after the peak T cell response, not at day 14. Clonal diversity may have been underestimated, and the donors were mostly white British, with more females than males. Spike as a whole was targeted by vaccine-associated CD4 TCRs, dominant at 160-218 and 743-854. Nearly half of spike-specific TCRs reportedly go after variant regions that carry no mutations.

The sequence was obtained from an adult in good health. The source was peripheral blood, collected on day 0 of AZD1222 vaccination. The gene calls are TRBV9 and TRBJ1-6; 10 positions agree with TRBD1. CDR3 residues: CASSPWTGGNSPLHF. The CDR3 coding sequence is TGTGCCAGCAGCCCCTGGACAGGGGGGAATTCACCCCTCCACTTT.